The 25 T cell receptor beta chains below were found in one sample sequenced in a study of cytomegalovirus exposure and HLA in healthy donors. PCR involved 60 Vbeta and 13 Jbeta primers. The data were produced by immunoSEQ multiplex PCR, yet TCRdb's version contains in-frame clones alone and is incomplete. Among some 130,000 clones listed, around 77% were seen once. The sequenced sample consisted of PBMCs. The receptors were gathered from a man aged 45-60 years in good health and CMV-seronegative.

This rearrangement joins TRBV2 to TRBJ2-6, with 7 positions matching TRBD1. The CDR3 spans 15 residues. Unmatched junction bases numbered 3, after V lost 6 bases and J lost 1 base. Germline V gene lookup returns CDR1 SNHLY and CDR2 FYNNEI. The CDR3 coding sequence is TGTGCCAGCAGCCGACAGGGTTCTGGGGCCAACGTCCTGACTTTC. It codes for CASSRQGSGANVLTF.

The chain carries TRBV19 and TRBJ2-7; TRBD2 matches 8 bases. The CDR3 is 16 residues long. From germline, CDR1 is LNHDA and CDR2 SQIVND (reference sequence). Trimming removed 2 bases from V and 2 bases from J; junction bases left unmatched: 8. The CDR3 loop reads CASSISSSGSPYEQYF. CDR3 nucleotide sequence: TGTGCCAGTAGTATAAGTTCCAGCGGGAGCCCCTACGAGCAGTACTTC.

This clone has a handful of counts. The chain is built from TRBV19 and TRBJ1-5; D is undetermined. V was pared by 3 bases and J by 0 bases, with 9 bases between. From germline, CDR1 is LNHDA and CDR2 SQIVND (reference sequence). The CDR3 covers 15 residues. The CDR3 spells CASSIEGDSNQPQHF. CDR3 in DNA: TGTGCCAGTAGTATTGAGGGTGATAGCAATCAGCCCCAGCATTTT.

The chain links TRBV10-3 to TRBJ2-1, with D maybe TRBD2 (6 bases). V lost 10 bases, J lost 5 bases, and 21 bases lay in between. This CDR3 region has 15 residues. The V gene's germline CDR1 is ENHRY and CDR2 SYGVKD. CDR3 DNA sequence: TGTGCCACCAGACCCCGGGACTCCGCCAACAATGAGCAGTTCTTC. This translates into CATRPRDSANNEQFF.

A few counts support this clone. This rearrangement joins TRBV28 to TRBJ2-5, with a weak D call TRBD2 (6 bases). The V end lost 9 bases, the J end lost 5 bases, and 10 bases lay between the germline ends. CDR1 MDHEN and CDR2 SYDVKM come from the germline V gene. This CDR3 region has 11 residues. The CDR3 DNA reads as TGTGCCAGTAAGGAGGGGGAGACCCAGTACTTC. Encoded protein: CASKEGETQYF.

This sequence joins TRBV7-8 and TRBJ2-7, with a possible D match to TRBD2 (5 bases). CDR3 length equals 14 residues. Germline CDR1 is SGHVS and CDR2 is FQNEAQ. V was trimmed by 6 bases and J by 2 bases, leaving 14 bases between them. CDR3 DNA sequence: TGTGCCAGCAGGTACTCGGACGGGGCCTACGAGCAGTACTTC. Translating gives CASRYSDGAYEQYF.

V and J are TRBV6-5 and TRBJ2-1, with 8 nucleotides matching TRBD1. CDR1 and CDR2 (germline): MNHEY, SVGAGI. J was trimmed by 4 bases and V by 8 bases; bases with no gene match: 4. This CDR3 comprises 13 residues. The CDR3 nucleotides read TGTGCCAGCCAGGGGGCTGGGTACAATGAGCAGTTCTTC. This translates into CASQGAGYNEQFF.

V is TRBV2 and J is TRBJ2-5, with 7 bases lining up with TRBD2. The CDR3 extends over 15 amino acids. V lost 6 bases and J lost 5; bases outside the gene matches: 12. CDR1 is SNHLY, CDR2 FYNNEI, per germline. CDR3 loop: CASRTPRGVYETQYF. In nucleotides, the CDR3 is TGTGCCAGCAGAACCCCTCGGGGGGTTTATGAGACCCAGTACTTC.

The chain recombines TRBV5-1 with TRBJ2-1; 8 positions match TRBD2. The CDR3 has 14 amino acids. Germline V CDR1 and CDR2: SGHRS, YFSETQ. Trimming took 2 bases from V and 5 from J; bases not matched to a gene: 3. In nucleotides, the CDR3 is TGCGCCAGCAGCTTAGCGGGAGAAAACAATGAGCAGTTCTTC. Its translation: CASSLAGENNEQFF.

This chain connects TRBV10-1 to TRBJ1-1; D remains unclear. The V gene's germline CDR1 is WNHNN and CDR2 SYGVQD (reference sequence). The V end lost 4 bases, the J end lost 4 bases, and 10 bases lay between the germline ends. This CDR3 spans 13 amino acids. The CDR3 bases are TGCGCCAGCAGTGGCCCACCGGGCACTGAAGCTTTCTTT. Its protein is CASSGPPGTEAFF.

This chain joins TRBV9 and TRBJ2-7; D is unclear. V was clipped by 0 bases and J by 4 bases, with 11 bases between them. The CDR3 totals 14 residues. Germline-derived CDR1 and CDR2 are SGDLS and YYNGEE. The CDR3: CASSVEGSGYEQYF. The DNA for the CDR3 is TGTGCCAGCAGCGTAGAAGGATCCGGGTACGAGCAGTACTTC.

This clone was counted only a few times. The chain has TRBV6-6 and TRBJ1-4; the match to TRBD1 covers 7 bases. V trimming: 2 bases; J trimming: 8 bases; junction bases outside the gene matches: 5. There are 14 residues in the CDR3. Germline V gene lookup returns CDR1 MNHNY and CDR2 SVGAGI (reference sequence). The CDR3 sequence is CASSYPTDREKLFF. DNA for the CDR3: TGTGCCAGCAGTTACCCGACGGACAGGGAAAAACTGTTTTTT.

In its sample, this clone was seen once. The chain is built from TRBV10-3 and TRBJ2-1, with 9 bases aligning to TRBD1. CDR1 is ENHRY and CDR2 is SYGVKD in the germline V gene. The CDR3 is 18 amino acids. V was pared by 1 base and J by 0 bases, with 7 bases of the junction left unmatched. The CDR3, as DNA: TGTGCCATCAGTGAGTTCGACGGGACAGGGAGCTCCTACAATGAGCAGTTCTTC. Protein: CAISEFDGTGSSYNEQFF.

The V and J genes are TRBV29-1 and TRBJ2-7; 10 bases fit TRBD2. This CDR3 comprises 13 residues. Trimming at V came to 6 bases and at J to 4 bases, leaving 6 bases not matched to a gene. CDR1 is SQVTM and CDR2 is ANQGSEA in the germline V gene. The CDR3 region has the DNA TGCAGCGTGCTAGCGGGAGCGGAGTACGAGCAGTACTTC. It yields the protein CSVLAGAEYEQYF.

V and J are TRBV28 and TRBJ2-1; perhaps TRBD1 as D (6 bases). The length of the CDR3 is 15 residues. V was shortened by 6 bases and J by 4 bases, with 16 bases between the two germline ends. Germline CDR1 is MDHEN and CDR2 is SYDVKM. The CDR3 here is CASRLTTGEYNEQFF. The DNA of the CDR3 is TGTGCCAGCAGGTTAACGACAGGAGAATACAATGAGCAGTTCTTC.

This rearrangement joins TRBV11-1 to TRBJ2-7; no clear D. Trimming stripped 2 bases from V and 2 bases from J, with 7 bases between. This CDR3 comprises 13 residues. Per the germline V gene, CDR1 is SGHAT and CDR2 is FQDESV (reference sequence). The CDR3 here is CASSLNPTYEQYF. In DNA form, the CDR3 reads TGTGCCAGCAGCTTAAACCCTACCTACGAGCAGTACTTC.

The chain joins TRBV6-6 to TRBJ2-1; no firm D call. Looked up from germline, CDR1 is MNHNY and CDR2 is SVGAGI (reference sequence). The CDR3 extends over 15 amino acids. Trimming removed 2 bases at V and 0 bases at J, with 8 bases between. CDR3 sequence: CASSYDRSSYNEQFF. CDR3 DNA: TGTGCCAGCAGTTACGACCGGAGCTCCTACAATGAGCAGTTCTTC.

This clone has only one observation. Germline is not matched at one junction end, which may reflect a read error. V gene TRBV10-3 combines with J gene TRBJ2-6; tentative D call: TRBD2 (6 bases). The V gene's germline CDR1 is ENHRY and CDR2 SYGVKD. The CDR3 is made up of 13 amino acids. CDR3 sequence: CAIGGSAANVLTF. CDR3 nucleotides: TGTGCCATCGGAGGGTCTGCGGCCAACGTCCTGACTTTC.

The chain carries TRBV10-3 and TRBJ1-1; D not certain. Germline-derived CDR1 and CDR2 are ENHRY and SYGVKD. This CDR3 has 12 residues. V gave up 8 bases and J gave up 7 bases, with 14 bases separating them. The CDR3 sequence is CAIGEGRGEAFF. The CDR3 DNA reads as TGTGCCATCGGCGAAGGACGGGGTGAAGCTTTCTTT.

The CDR3, as DNA: TGTGCCAGCTCACCAAATATGGCAGGGAATAGCAATCAGCCCCAGCATTTT. Amino acid sequence: CASSPNMAGNSNQPQHF. The V gene is TRBV18, the J gene TRBJ1-5; a weak D match, TRBD1 (5 bases). Germline assignment: CDR1 KGHSH and CDR2 LQKENI. This CDR3 has 17 residues. With 2 bases removed from V and 0 bases from J, the gap between germline ends came to 14 bases.

The chain combines TRBV15 with TRBJ2-7, with 10 bases fitting TRBD2. V trimming: 1 base; J trimming: 2 bases; junction bases outside the gene matches: 5. Germline loops: CDR1 LNHNV, CDR2 YYDKDF (reference sequence). The CDR3 consists of 16 residues. This CDR3 reads CATSRVGSGRAYEQYF. CDR3 nucleotide sequence: TGTGCCACCAGCAGAGTGGGAAGCGGGAGGGCCTACGAGCAGTACTTC.

The chain links TRBV4-1 to TRBJ1-4; TRBD1 aligns across 7 bases. The V gene end was trimmed by 3 bases and the J gene end by 4 bases; junction bases not matched to a gene: 5. Germline CDR1 reads MGHRA; CDR2 reads YSYEKL. The CDR3 spans 15 residues. CDR3 sequence reads: CASSQGGQNNEKLFF. In DNA, the CDR3 is TGCGCCAGCAGCCAGGGGGGACAGAATAATGAAAAACTGTTTTTT.

V gene TRBV29-1 combines with J gene TRBJ2-7; 9 bases are shared with TRBD1. Trimming took 6 bases from V and 2 from J; bases not matched to a gene: 2. The CDR3 contains 12 residues. The germline V gene has CDR1 SQVTM and CDR2 ANQGSEA. The CDR3 loop reads CSVGDRAYEQYF. CDR3 sequence (DNA): TGCAGCGTGGGGGACAGGGCCTACGAGCAGTACTTC.

The chain combines TRBV30 with TRBJ1-5, with 10 bases fitting TRBD1. This CDR3 contains 16 residues. Trimming at V came to 1 base and at J to 6 bases, leaving 9 bases not matched to a gene. CDR1 is GTSNPN, CDR2 SVGIG, per germline (reference sequence). The CDR3 loop is CAWSETGGWGIQPQHF. The CDR3 DNA is TGTGCCTGGAGTGAGACAGGGGGCTGGGGTATTCAGCCCCAGCATTTT.

V gene TRBV25-1 combines with J gene TRBJ2-1; D might be TRBD1 (6 bases). Germline CDR1 MGHDK, CDR2 SYGVNS. The V end lost 2 bases, the J end lost 14 bases, and 19 bases lay between the germline ends. CDR3 size: 14 residues. The CDR3 DNA reads as TGTGCCAGCAGTGAAGCCCCTGTGGGTGAGGGGGAGTTCTTC. It codes for CASSEAPVGEGEFF.